This T cell receptor (beta chain) was found in a study of blood T cell repertoires in COVID-19. Study-level information: The samples span acute and convalescent COVID-19 from the United States, Italy and Spain. Sources were T cells, B-cell-depleted T cells, or PBMCs; the material itself was cDNA or gDNA.

This CDR3 is 11 amino acids long. V was clipped by 4 bases and J by 7 bases, with 5 bases between them. Germline V gene data show CDR1 as SGHTA and CDR2 as FQGTGA. In the source study's methods: Nucleated cell number was recorded as an estimate derived from reference gene primer amplification. Some clones are missing from TCRdb's copy, which holds only in-frame ones; the method was immunoSEQ multiplex PCR. That table gives V, J and clone size, and the DNA gave D and trimming. The data show approximately 41,000 clones, about 85% seen once. The TCR was taken from a woman at least 80 years old with active COVID-19. The sample comprised peripheral blood. This chain links TRBV7-3 with TRBJ1-5; D not resolved. The CDR3 nucleotides are TGTGCCAGCAGCTCCTTCCAGCCCCAGCATTTT. Protein product: CASSSFQPQHF.